The 20 T cell receptor beta chains given below trace back to one sample, sequenced in a study of breast tumors, draining lymph nodes, adjacent tissues. TCRdb ran MiXCR on the multiplex PCR reads and lists one entry per CDR3 protein. The table records over 200,000 distinct CDR3 sequences, around 35% of them present only once. Samples came from axillary lymph nodes draining the breast cancer. The sample consisted of axillary lymph node tissue. The origin of the receptors is a female donor with breast cancer. Some clones in this sample may be carry-over from other donors' samples.

The CDR3 DNA reads TGTGCCAGTTGGGGAGTCGGGACAGGGGATTCGAACACTGAAGCTTTCTTT. Its translation is CASWGVGTGDSNTEAFF. The gene calls are TRBV19 and TRBJ1-1; 10 bases are a match to TRBD1. The CDR3 has 17 amino acids. Germline assignment: CDR1 LNHDA and CDR2 SQIVND (reference sequence). Germline trimming cut 8 bases from V and 1 base from J; bases unmatched to any gene: 13.

This clonotype was counted many times. The chain is built from TRBV5-4 and TRBJ2-1, with D possibly being TRBD1 (5 bases). The ends were cut back, 0 bases at V and 6 bases at J, with 10 bases in the middle. The CDR3 consists of 14 residues. CDR1 and CDR2 from the germline V gene are SGHNT and YYREEE (reference sequence). The CDR3 nucleotides read TGTGCCAGCAGCTTGGCCGCAGGGATCAATGAGCAGTTCTTC. As protein: CASSLAAGINEQFF.

This clonotype was observed at least ten times. The chain carries TRBV7-9 and TRBJ2-2; D gene uncertain. V was clipped by 5 bases and J by 0 bases, with 10 bases between them. This CDR3 spans 15 amino acids. Germline lookup yields CDR1 SEHNR and CDR2 FQNEAQ (reference sequence). The CDR3 DNA sequence: TGTGCCAGCAGCCCCCGGCGGACGAACACCGGGGAGCTGTTTTTT. Protein product: CASSPRRTNTGELFF.

This clonotype showed up many times. This sequence joins TRBV12-3 or TRBV12-4 and TRBJ2-3, with 8 bases identical to TRBD2. The J segment lost 1 base and the V segment lost 6 bases, leaving 12 bases of the junction unmatched. There are 17 residues in the CDR3. This CDR3 reads CASSIKIAGKGTDTQYF. Written as DNA, the CDR3 is TGTGCCAGCAGCATAAAAATAGCGGGGAAGGGCACAGATACGCAGTATTTT.

This chain uses TRBV6-2 or TRBV6-3 with TRBJ2-3; 10 bases line up with TRBD2. The V segment lost 5 bases and the J segment 7 bases; nucleotides outside the gene matches: 9. The CDR3 consists of 15 residues. Germline V gene lookup returns CDR1 MNHEY and CDR2 SVGEGT. The CDR3 DNA follows: TGTGCCAGCAGTCAACCGGGACTAGCGCTATATACGCAGTATTTT. It is translated as CASSQPGLALYTQYF.

In this sample, this clonotype turned up many times. The chain carries TRBV20-1 and TRBJ1-5, with D maybe TRBD1 (5 bases). CDR3 size: 14 residues. V was cut by 7 bases and J by 2 bases, with 15 bases left in between. CDR1 and CDR2 from the germline V gene are DFQATT and SNEGSKA (reference sequence). The CDR3, as DNA: TGCAGTGTCTCCGCGGGGACTGGCAATCAGCCCCAGCATTTT. Translating it yields CSVSAGTGNQPQHF.

This clonotype was observed at least ten times. This chain links TRBV29-1 with TRBJ2-3, with unresolved D. Germline loops: CDR1 SQVTM, CDR2 ANQGSEA. Trimming left V 5 bases short and J 0 bases short, with 15 bases between. The CDR3 length is 15 residues. The CDR3 DNA is TGCAGCGTTAAAGTGAACCGCCGTAGCACAGATACGCAGTATTTT. This translates into CSVKVNRRSTDTQYF.

There are many counts of this clonotype. This sequence joins TRBV6-6 and TRBJ2-3; the D is unclear. Trimming shortened V by 2 bases and J by 6 bases, and 9 bases separated the two germline ends. This CDR3 has 13 residues. CDR1 is MNHNY, CDR2 SVGAGI, per germline (reference sequence). The DNA for the CDR3 is TGTGCCAGCAGTTACGACTGGGTGGATACGCAGTATTTT. It is translated as CASSYDWVDTQYF.

The sample holds many counts of this clonotype. The rearrangement links TRBV2 to TRBJ1-2, with D possibly TRBD1 on 5 matching bases. The CDR3 runs to 13 residues. CDR1 and CDR2 (germline): SNHLY, FYNNEI. Trimming pared 6 bases from V and 8 bases from J, leaving 16 bases between. CDR3 bases: TGTGCCAGCAGCACATCAGGGACGTGGGGCTACACCTTC. Protein: CASSTSGTWGYTF.

As concerns this clonotype: A much larger clone lies a single base off, so this may be a read error. This is likely a read error, given that the CDR3 carries no conserved phenylalanine or tryptophan at its end. This chain uses TRBV7-9 with TRBJ2-3; tentative D call: TRBD2 (6 bases). The CDR3 length is 16 residues. CDR1 SEHNR and CDR2 FQNEAQ come from the germline V gene (reference sequence). Trimming shortened V by 1 base and J by 4 bases, and 15 bases separated the two germline ends. The CDR3 DNA reads as TGTGCCAGCAGCTTAGGATGGCGGGATGCCCCAGATACGCAGTATCTT. Translating gives CASSLGWRDAPDTQYL.

With regard to this clonotype: A much larger clone differs from this one at a single base, so this may be a read error. The chain uses TRBV6-5 and TRBJ2-2; 10 bases are shared with TRBD1. CDR3 length: 16 amino acids. The germline CDR1 and CDR2 sequences are MNHEY and SVGAGI. V lost 6 bases to trimming and J lost 4 bases; unmatched junction nucleotides: 8. CDR3 DNA: TGTGCCAGCAGCCACTGGGGGACAGGGGTCACCGGGGAGCTGTTTTTT. Protein product: CASSHWGTGVTGELFF.

For this clonotype: A much bigger clone sits one base away, suggesting this may be a read error. The chain employs TRBV30 and TRBJ1-2, with D perhaps matching TRBD1 (5 bases). CDR3 size: 14 residues. Deletions cut 0 bases from V and 6 bases from J, with 14 bases between. Germline loops: CDR1 GTSNPN, CDR2 SVGIG (reference sequence). The CDR3 DNA reads as TGTGCCTGGAGTGTAGGGGCCCCGGGCCATGGCTACACCTTC. This translates into CAWSVGAPGHGYTF.

At least ten counts were recorded for this clonotype. V gene TRBV20-1 combines with J gene TRBJ2-1, with 8 bases matching TRBD2. Unmatched junction bases numbered 9, after V lost 5 bases and J lost 9 bases. This CDR3 is built from 13 residues. Germline CDR1 is DFQATT and CDR2 is SNEGSKA (reference sequence). In nucleotides, the CDR3 is TGCAGTGCTCAGACCGGGACTAGTGTTGAGCAGTTCTTC. It yields the protein CSAQTGTSVEQFF.

Ten or more counts support this clonotype. The chain couples TRBV24-1 to TRBJ2-7, with D maybe TRBD1 (6 bases). Trimming removed 3 bases from V and 10 bases from J, with 12 bases in between. Per germline, CDR1 KGHDR and CDR2 SFDVKD. The CDR3 totals 12 residues. The CDR3, as DNA: TGTGCCACCAGTGATCCACAGGGAGCCCAGTACTTC. Protein: CATSDPQGAQYF.

Ten or more counts support this clonotype. The rearrangement links TRBV6-4 to TRBJ1-2, with 11 positions matching TRBD1. The length of the CDR3 is 15 residues. Per germline, CDR1 MRHNA and CDR2 SNTAGT. V was clipped by 4 bases and J by 7 bases; unmatched bases: 8. This chain's CDR3 is CASSAASGTGGGYTF. Here the CDR3 DNA reads TGTGCCAGCAGTGCCGCCTCCGGGACAGGGGGTGGCTACACCTTC.

The rearrangement joins TRBV7-6 to TRBJ1-6, with TRBD1 as a possible D gene (6 bases). The CDR3 runs to 14 residues. Trimming removed 4 bases at V and 7 bases at J, with 11 bases between. Germline V CDR1 and CDR2: SGHVS, FNYEAQ. The CDR3 region is CASSSRGANSPLHF. The DNA of the CDR3 is TGTGCCAGCAGCTCACGGGGGGCGAATTCACCCCTCCACTTT.

This clonotype was seen many times. The V gene is TRBV7-6, the J gene TRBJ2-7, with D unresolved. V gave up 3 bases and J gave up 4 bases, with 13 bases separating them. The germline V gene encodes CDR1 SGHVS and CDR2 FNYEAQ. This CDR3 is built from 14 residues. This CDR3 reads CASSFSDAKYEQYF. CDR3 nucleotide sequence: TGTGCCAGCAGCTTTTCGGACGCAAAGTACGAGCAGTACTTC.

This clonotype has at least ten counts. V is TRBV4-1 and J is TRBJ1-6, with 8 positions matching TRBD1. Germline assignment: CDR1 MGHRA and CDR2 YSYEKL. The CDR3 extends over 15 amino acids. The ends lost 0 bases at V and 11 bases at J; junction bases unmatched: 6. This chain's CDR3 is CASSQDSQGAAPLHF. The CDR3 DNA sequence: TGCGCCAGCAGCCAAGATTCTCAGGGGGCTGCACCCCTCCACTTT.

In the case of this clonotype: The conserved final phenylalanine or tryptophan is absent from the CDR3, which likely points to a read error. The gene calls are TRBV12-3 or TRBV12-4 and TRBJ2-5; TRBD1 aligns across 10 bases. J gave up 5 bases and V 7 bases, and 13 bases lay outside the gene matches. The CDR3 length is 16 residues. CDR3 DNA sequence: TGTGCCAGCACCTCCACCGGGACAGGGGATTGGGAGACCCAGTACCTC. Its translation: CASTSTGTGDWETQYL.

This clonotype was seen at least ten times. The CDR3 sequence is CASSREHNSPLHF. The DNA of the CDR3 is TGCGCCAGCAGCAGGGAACACAATTCACCCCTCCACTTT. The V gene is TRBV10-2, the J gene TRBJ1-6; D is possibly TRBD1 (5 bases). Germline V gene sequence: CDR1 WSHSY, CDR2 SAAADI. Trimming stripped 6 bases from V and 7 bases from J, with 10 bases between. The CDR3 has 13 amino acids.